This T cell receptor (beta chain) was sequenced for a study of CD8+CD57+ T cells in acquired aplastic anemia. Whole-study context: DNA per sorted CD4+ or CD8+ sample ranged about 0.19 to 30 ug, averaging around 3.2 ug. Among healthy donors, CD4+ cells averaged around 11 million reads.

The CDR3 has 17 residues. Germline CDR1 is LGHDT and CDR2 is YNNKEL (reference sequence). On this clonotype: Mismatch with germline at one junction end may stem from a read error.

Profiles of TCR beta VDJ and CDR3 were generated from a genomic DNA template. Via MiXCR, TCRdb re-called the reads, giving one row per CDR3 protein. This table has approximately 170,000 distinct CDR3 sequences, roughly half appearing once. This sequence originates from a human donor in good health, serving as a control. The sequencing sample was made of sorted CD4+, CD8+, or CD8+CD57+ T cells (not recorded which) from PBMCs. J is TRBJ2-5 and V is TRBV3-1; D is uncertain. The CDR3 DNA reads TGTGCCAGCAGCCAAGACCGGAGCCGACGCTATCAAGAGACCCAGTGCTTC. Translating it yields CASSQDRSRRYQETQCF.